The T cell receptor beta chain under discussion was sequenced for a study of control samples from healthy donors and cancer patients. The repertoire was sequenced with immunoSEQ multiplex PCR; TCRdb's copy has only in-frame clones and lacks some. The sample records roughly 150,000 clones, 85% to 90% being singletons. There are 14 residues in the CDR3. V was pared by 4 bases and J by 7 bases, with 15 bases between. Germline-derived CDR1 and CDR2 are SGHTS and YDEGEE. Sequencing was carried out using blood. This receptor was obtained from a man aged 18 to 35 in good health. This chain joins TRBV5-8 and TRBJ2-1, with a possible D match to TRBD1 (6 bases). The CDR3 DNA follows: TGTGCCAGCAGCCACAGGGTAAGGGCTAATGAGCAGTTCTTC. Translation gives CASSHRVRANEQFF.